Listed here is a single TCR beta chain. Its antigen is unknown. The record has no base qualities; no much larger clone is one base away. V and J are truncated by 2 bases and 0 bases respectively, leaving an intervening sequence of 7 bases. CDR3 length: 14 amino acids, cysteine to phenylalanine. The only DNA kept is the CDR3, 42 bases in frame from the first base. For CDR1 and CDR2, the germline V gene lists SQVTM and ANQGSEA. What this sample's treatment or condition label stands for: allogeneic hematopoietic cell transplantation with graft depleted of TCRalphabeta T cells and CD19 B cells. The transplant recipients were children given TCRalphabeta/CD19-depleted allogeneic hematopoietic cell grafts. Receptor amplification or capture employed PCR. TCRdb records Illumina HiSeq 2500 as the sequencer. Molecular barcoding was employed in the preparation of TCR libraries, with unique molecular identifiers being used to normalize TCRbeta repertoire quantification. The public reads were reanalyzed by TCRdb: fastp trimming at Q25, MiXCR alignment, in-frame beta chains only. Rows with a matching CDR3 protein are joined into one entry that keeps the most common DNA and genes. This sample holds 900,000 or so distinct CDR3 sequences; about 15% were observed only once. The ten largest clones take up approximately 5% of the sample.

This specimen comes from a study of T-cell reconstitution after alpha-beta-depleted transplantation in children (TCRdb year 2016). For the wider study: The study quantitatively tracked T-cell immune reconstitution after TCRalphabeta/CD19-depleted allogeneic hematopoietic cell transplantation in children using TCR repertoire profiling. Paper-wide results and their limitations: The high TCRbeta diversity at day 60 in some patients was ascribed to recipient T cells and intrathymic progenitors that had survived conditioning. About two months after transplant, the apparently early recovery of alphabetaT-cell counts reportedly depended on just several hundred clones that had expanded rapidly and came from non-depleted graft cells. Over subsequent months, a decline in hyperexpanded clone frequencies was noted, and after one year, T-cell counts and TCRbeta diversity were mostly ascribed to newly produced T cells.

The chain was built from TRBV29-1 and TRBJ2-2; no D gene can be assigned with confidence. This specimen consisted of PBMCs, mostly from graft donor cells, obtained 360 days after TCRalphabeta/CD19-depleted stem cell transplant. The TCR sequence derives from a male patient younger than 18 who had a stem cell transplant for acute lymphoblastic leukemia, so the T cells may come from the graft donor. This receptor has the CDR3 CSVESFANTGELFF. The sequenced DNA is TGCAGCGTTGAATCGTTTGCGAACACCGGGGAGCTGTTTTTT.